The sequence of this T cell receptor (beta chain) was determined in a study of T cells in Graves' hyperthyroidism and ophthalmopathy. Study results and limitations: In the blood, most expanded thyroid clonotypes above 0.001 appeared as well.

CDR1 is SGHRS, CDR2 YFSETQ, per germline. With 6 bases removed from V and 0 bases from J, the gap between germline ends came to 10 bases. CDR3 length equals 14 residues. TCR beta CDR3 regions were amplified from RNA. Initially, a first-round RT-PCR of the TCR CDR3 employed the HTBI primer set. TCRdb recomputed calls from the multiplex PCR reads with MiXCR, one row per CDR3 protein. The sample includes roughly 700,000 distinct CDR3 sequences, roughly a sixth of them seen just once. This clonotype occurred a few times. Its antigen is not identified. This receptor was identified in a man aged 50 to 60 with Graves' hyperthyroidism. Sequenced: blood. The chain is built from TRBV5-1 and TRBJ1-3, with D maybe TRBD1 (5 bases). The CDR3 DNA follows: TGCGCCAGCAAACAGGCTTACTCTGGAAACACCATATATTTT. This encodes CASKQAYSGNTIYF.